What follows is one T cell receptor (beta chain) and its context. Its antigen remains unidentified. The data stem from a study of T cell responses to AZD1222 COVID-19 vaccine. The germline V gene encodes CDR1 MGHRA and CDR2 YSYEKL. The V end was cut by 0 bases, the J end by 3 bases, with 14 bases between. This CDR3 has 16 residues. Sequenced by immunoSEQ multiplex PCR; TCRdb stores in-frame clones only, minus some. Of about 120,000 clones detected, about 85% appear once; the ten largest clones hold around 2.9%. Study findings and constraints: Seropositive AZD1222 recipients at baseline numbered only five or six. Compared with day 0, the breadth and depth of the Spike-specific TCR repertoire rose significantly after two doses of AZD1222.

This chain uses TRBV4-1 with TRBJ1-1; the D gene is possibly TRBD1 (5 bases). This TCR came from an adult who received the AZD1222 COVID-19 vaccine. The input for sequencing was peripheral blood, taken 28 days after the second AZD1222 dose. The CDR3 region has the DNA TGCGCCAGCAGCCAAGAAGGCAGGGAGCCCCACACTGAAGCTTTCTTT. Protein product: CASSQEGREPHTEAFF.